The rows below give T cell receptor beta chains drawn from one sample of a study of blood T cell repertoires in COVID-19. Repertoires were generated with immunoSEQ multiplex PCR, while TCRdb's copy carries only in-frame clones and drops some. The table records 350,000 to 400,000 clones, approximately 92% of them present only once. The sample was PBMCs or T cells enriched from blood (not recorded which). These receptors were obtained from a man aged 18 to 29 who had recovered from COVID-19. The CDR3 runs from the conserved cysteine through the conserved F or W. Each record gives: J gene, D gene, V gene, clone size, CDR3 protein, CDR3 DNA. A D gene is named only where the DNA matches it firmly. Size is stated for part of the rows, as once, few or many counts, or as a class when the clone is expanded.

J: TRBJ1-3; D: -; V: TRBV5-4; size: -; CDR3: CASSLAGTGNTIYF; DNA: TGTGCCAGCAGCTTGGCGGGGACTGGAAACACCATATATTTT
J: TRBJ1-3; D: -; V: TRBV5-1; size: few; CDR3: CASSIQGLGNTIYF; DNA: TGCGCCAGCAGCATACAGGGTCTTGGAAACACCATATATTTT
J: TRBJ2-7; D: TRBD1; V: TRBV19; size: -; CDR3: CASSTPGQIYEQYF; DNA: TGTGCCAGTAGTACCCCGGGACAGATCTACGAGCAGTACTTC
J: TRBJ2-5; D: TRBD2; V: TRBV2; size: -; CDR3: CASRSGGQETQYF; DNA: TGTGCCAGCCGGAGCGGGGGCCAAGAGACCCAGTACTTC
J: TRBJ2-3; D: -; V: TRBV18; size: -; CDR3: CASSPLGTGGLDTQYF; DNA: TGTGCCAGCTCACCATTAGGCACAGGTGGTTTGGATACGCAGTATTTT
J: TRBJ2-1; D: TRBD2; V: TRBV18; size: -; CDR3: CASSPSGGRSYNEQFF; DNA: TGTGCCAGCTCTCCTAGCGGGGGCCGCTCCTACAATGAGCAGTTCTTC
J: TRBJ2-5; D: -; V: TRBV6-5; size: -; CDR3: CASSQATRTQYF; DNA: TGTGCCAGCAGTCAGGCCACTCGGACCCAGTACTTC
J: TRBJ2-7; D: TRBD2; V: TRBV11-2; size: few; CDR3: CASSSPPSSGRSYEQYF; DNA: TGTGCCAGCAGCTCGCCCCCGAGTAGCGGGAGGTCCTACGAGCAGTACTTC
J: TRBJ2-1; D: TRBD2; V: TRBV19; size: -; CDR3: CASSTTRPTPSGGLDEQFF; DNA: TGTGCCAGTAGTACCACCCGACCTACACCTAGCGGGGGGTTGGATGAGCAGTTCTTC
J: TRBJ1-1; D: -; V: TRBV19; size: -; CDR3: CASTGQRRTEAFF; DNA: TGTGCCAGTACCGGACAGCGGAGGACTGAAGCTTTCTTT
J: TRBJ2-1; D: -; V: TRBV7-9; size: once; CDR3: CASSLVRDRDEQFF; DNA: TGTGCCAGCAGCTTAGTCAGGGATCGGGATGAGCAGTTCTTC
J: TRBJ2-4; D: -; V: TRBV30; size: -; CDR3: CAWRALADKNIQYF; DNA: TGTGCCTGGAGGGCACTAGCTGACAAAAACATTCAGTACTTC
J: TRBJ1-1; D: TRBD1; V: TRBV3-1/TRBV3-2; size: -; CDR3: CASRQTGALNTEAFF; DNA: TGTGCCAGCAGGCAGACAGGGGCCCTAAACACTGAAGCTTTCTTT
J: TRBJ2-1; D: TRBD2; V: TRBV5-1; size: -; CDR3: CASSFSGDSYNEQFF; DNA: TGCGCCAGCAGCTTTAGCGGGGATTCCTACAATGAGCAGTTCTTC
J: TRBJ2-2; D: -; V: TRBV6-4; size: -; CDR3: CASRPEMNTGELFF; DNA: TGTGCCAGCAGACCTGAGATGAACACCGGGGAGCTGTTTTTT
J: TRBJ1-1; D: TRBD1; V: TRBV6-1; size: -; CDR3: CASSEGTGTTMNTEAFF; DNA: TGTGCCAGCAGTGAAGGGACAGGGACAACGATGAACACTGAAGCTTTCTTT
J: TRBJ2-1; D: TRBD2; V: TRBV7-8; size: -; CDR3: CASEREGRTWNEQFF; DNA: TGTGCCAGCGAGCGGGAGGGCCGGACGTGGAATGAGCAGTTCTTC
J: TRBJ2-3; D: TRBD1; V: TRBV4-2; size: -; CDR3: CASSPSRGPADTQYF; DNA: TGTGCCAGCAGCCCCAGCAGGGGGCCGGCAGATACGCAGTATTTT
J: TRBJ1-2; D: TRBD1; V: TRBV27; size: -; CDR3: CASSPQGALYGYTF; DNA: TGTGCCAGCAGTCCCCAGGGGGCCCTCTATGGCTACACCTTC
J: TRBJ1-2; D: -; V: TRBV12-3/TRBV12-4; size: few; CDR3: CASSRTGYYGYTF; DNA: TGTGCCAGCAGCCGTACGGGGTACTATGGCTACACCTTC
J: TRBJ2-5; D: -; V: TRBV12-1; size: -; CDR3: CASTPAEADLKETQYF; DNA: TGTGCCAGCACCCCGGCGGAAGCAGACTTAAAAGAGACCCAGTACTTC
J: TRBJ1-6; D: TRBD1; V: TRBV3-1/TRBV3-2; size: -; CDR3: CASSRIGPTGGSYNSPLHF; DNA: TGTGCCAGCAGCCGCATCGGCCCCACAGGGGGCTCCTATAATTCACCCCTCCACTTT
J: TRBJ2-2; D: TRBD2; V: TRBV5-6; size: once; CDR3: CASSAGTSGRRELFF; DNA: TGTGCCAGCAGCGCAGGGACTAGCGGGAGGAGGGAGCTGTTTTTT
J: TRBJ2-2; D: TRBD1; V: TRBV11-3; size: -; CDR3: CASSFRQGDTGELFF; DNA: TGTGCCAGCAGCTTTCGGCAGGGGGATACCGGGGAGCTGTTTTTT
J: TRBJ2-3; D: TRBD2; V: TRBV7-9; size: -; CDR3: CASIISGITDTQYF; DNA: TGTGCCAGCATCATTAGCGGGATCACAGATACGCAGTATTTT
J: TRBJ2-7; D: -; V: TRBV27; size: -; CDR3: CASSLGSARASYEQYF; DNA: TGTGCCAGCAGTTTGGGGTCCGCCAGGGCCTCCTACGAGCAGTACTTC
J: TRBJ1-2; D: -; V: TRBV12-2; size: -; CDR3: CASRPRQGKVHGYTF; DNA: TGTGCAAGTCGCCCAAGACAGGGGAAAGTCCATGGCTACACCTTC
J: TRBJ2-7; D: -; V: TRBV7-2; size: once; CDR3: CASSLGGRGYEQYF; DNA: TGTGCCAGCAGCTTAGGGGGGAGGGGGTACGAGCAGTACTTC
J: TRBJ2-7; D: TRBD2; V: TRBV4-3; size: once; CDR3: CASSQVAGGTPGYEQYF; DNA: TGCGCCAGCAGCCAAGTAGCGGGAGGTACCCCTGGATACGAGCAGTACTTC
J: TRBJ2-5; D: TRBD2; V: TRBV19; size: -; CDR3: CASRQAGGETQYF; DNA: TGTGCCAGTAGACAGGCGGGAGGAGAGACCCAGTACTTC
J: TRBJ2-7; D: -; V: TRBV29-1; size: few; CDR3: CSAVTTSYEQYF; DNA: TGCAGCGCCGTGACAACCTCCTACGAGCAGTACTTC
J: TRBJ1-5; D: -; V: TRBV11-2; size: -; CDR3: CASSPGTWSQPQHF; DNA: TGTGCCAGCAGCCCGGGGACATGGAGTCAGCCCCAGCATTTT
J: TRBJ2-6; D: TRBD2; V: TRBV19; size: -; CDR3: CASSMGGPRSGANVLTF; DNA: TGTGCCAGTAGTATGGGAGGGCCCCGCTCTGGGGCCAACGTCCTGACTTTC
J: TRBJ2-1; D: -; V: TRBV6-2/TRBV6-3; size: few; CDR3: CASSYVDGAYNEQFF; DNA: TGTGCCAGCAGTTACGTGGACGGGGCCTACAATGAGCAGTTCTTC
J: TRBJ2-5; D: -; V: TRBV7-2; size: -; CDR3: CASSLNQGGRETQYF; DNA: TGTGCCAGCAGCCTAAATCAGGGGGGTAGGGAGACCCAGTACTTC
J: TRBJ2-2; D: TRBD2; V: TRBV4-3; size: -; CDR3: CASSQEISGSANTGELFF; DNA: TGCGCCAGCAGCCAAGAAATTAGCGGGTCGGCGAACACCGGGGAGCTGTTTTTT
J: TRBJ2-3; D: TRBD2; V: TRBV7-2; size: -; CDR3: CASSPGLTSGGTTDTQYF; DNA: TGTGCCAGCAGCCCAGGATTGACTAGCGGGGGGACCACAGATACGCAGTATTTT
J: TRBJ2-3; D: TRBD2; V: TRBV27; size: -; CDR3: CASRGTSRDTQYF; DNA: TGTGCCAGCAGGGGGACTAGCCGTGATACGCAGTATTTT
J: TRBJ2-2; D: -; V: TRBV6-2/TRBV6-3; size: -; CDR3: CASSYSGREGELFF; DNA: TGTGCCAGCAGTTACTCGGGCAGAGAAGGGGAGCTGTTTTTT
J: TRBJ1-3; D: TRBD1; V: TRBV7-6; size: -; CDR3: CASTPTGNGNTIYF; DNA: TGTGCCAGCACACCGACAGGGAACGGAAACACCATATATTTT
J: TRBJ2-1; D: TRBD1; V: TRBV24-1; size: -; CDR3: CATSDPGQGRDEQFF; DNA: TGTGCCACCAGTGACCCGGGACAGGGGAGGGATGAGCAGTTCTTC
J: TRBJ2-3; D: -; V: TRBV19; size: -; CDR3: CASSSQGDTDYTDTQYF; DNA: TGTGCCAGTAGTTCTCAAGGGGACACTGACTACACAGATACGCAGTATTTT
J: TRBJ2-2; D: -; V: TRBV3-1/TRBV3-2; size: -; CDR3: CASSQDGIPTGELFF; DNA: TGTGCCAGCAGCCAGGACGGGATTCCAACCGGGGAGCTGTTTTTT